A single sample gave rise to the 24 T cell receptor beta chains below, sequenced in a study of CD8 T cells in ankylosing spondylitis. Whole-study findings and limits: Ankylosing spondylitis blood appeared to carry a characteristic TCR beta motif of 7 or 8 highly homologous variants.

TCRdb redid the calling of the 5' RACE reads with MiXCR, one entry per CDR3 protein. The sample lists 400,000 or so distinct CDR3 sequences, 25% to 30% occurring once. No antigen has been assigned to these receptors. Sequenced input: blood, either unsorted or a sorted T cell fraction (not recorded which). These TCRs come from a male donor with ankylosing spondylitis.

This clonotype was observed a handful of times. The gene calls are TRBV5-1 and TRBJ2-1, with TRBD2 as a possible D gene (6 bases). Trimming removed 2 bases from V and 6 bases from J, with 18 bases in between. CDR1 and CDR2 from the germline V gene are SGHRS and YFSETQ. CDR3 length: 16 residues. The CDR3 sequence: CASSLTSTTAINEQFF. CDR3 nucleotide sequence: TGCGCCAGCAGCTTAACTAGCACAACAGCAATCAATGAGCAGTTCTTC.

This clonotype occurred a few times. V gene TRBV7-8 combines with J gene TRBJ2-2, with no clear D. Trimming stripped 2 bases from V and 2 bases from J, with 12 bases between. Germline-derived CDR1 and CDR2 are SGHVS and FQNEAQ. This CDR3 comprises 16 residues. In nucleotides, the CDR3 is TGTGCCAGCAGCTTACCGGATCTCCTAAACACCGGGGAGCTGTTTTTT. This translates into CASSLPDLLNTGELFF.

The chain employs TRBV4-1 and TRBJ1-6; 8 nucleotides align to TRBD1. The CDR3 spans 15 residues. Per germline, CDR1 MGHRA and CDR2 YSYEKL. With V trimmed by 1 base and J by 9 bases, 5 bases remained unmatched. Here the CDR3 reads CASSQAGQGGSPLHF. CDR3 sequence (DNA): TGCGCCAGCAGCCAAGCTGGACAGGGCGGTTCACCCCTCCACTTT.

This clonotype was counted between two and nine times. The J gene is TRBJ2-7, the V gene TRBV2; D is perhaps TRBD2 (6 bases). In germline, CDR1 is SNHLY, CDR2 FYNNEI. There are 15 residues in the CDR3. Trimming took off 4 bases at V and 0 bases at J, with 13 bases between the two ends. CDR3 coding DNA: TGTGCCAGCAGTGGCGGGACTTTGAGCTCCTACGAGCAGTACGTC. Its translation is CASSGGTLSSYEQYV.

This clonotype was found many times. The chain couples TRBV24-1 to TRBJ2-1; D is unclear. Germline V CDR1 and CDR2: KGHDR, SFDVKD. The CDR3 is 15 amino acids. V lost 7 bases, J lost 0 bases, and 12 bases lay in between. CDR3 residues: CATRPKVSSYNEQFF. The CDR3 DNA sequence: TGTGCCACCAGGCCCAAGGTGAGCTCCTACAATGAGCAGTTCTTC.

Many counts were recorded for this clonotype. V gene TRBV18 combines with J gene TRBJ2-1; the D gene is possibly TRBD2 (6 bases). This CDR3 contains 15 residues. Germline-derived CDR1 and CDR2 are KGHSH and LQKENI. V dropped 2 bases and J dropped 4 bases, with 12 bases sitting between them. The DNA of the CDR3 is TGTGCCAGCTCACCAGGGAGGTCCGCGTACAATGAGCAGTTCTTC. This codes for CASSPGRSAYNEQFF.

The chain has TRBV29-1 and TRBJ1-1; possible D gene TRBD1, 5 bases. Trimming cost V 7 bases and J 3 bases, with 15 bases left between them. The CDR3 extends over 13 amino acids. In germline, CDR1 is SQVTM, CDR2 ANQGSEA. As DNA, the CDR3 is TGCAGCGCCCTAAGGGGAGCGGACACTGAAGCTTTCTTT. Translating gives CSALRGADTEAFF.

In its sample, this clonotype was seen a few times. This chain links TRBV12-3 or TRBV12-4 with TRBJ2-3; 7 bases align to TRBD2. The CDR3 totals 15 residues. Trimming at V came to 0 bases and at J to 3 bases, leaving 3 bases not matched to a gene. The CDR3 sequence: CASSLAGGATDTQYF. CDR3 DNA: TGTGCCAGCAGTTTAGCGGGAGGGGCGACAGATACGCAGTATTTT.

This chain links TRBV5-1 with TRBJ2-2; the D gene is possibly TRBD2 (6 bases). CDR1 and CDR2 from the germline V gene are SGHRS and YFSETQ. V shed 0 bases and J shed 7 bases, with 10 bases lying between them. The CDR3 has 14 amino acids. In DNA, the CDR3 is TGCGCCAGCAGCTTGGCTAGCGAGGGCGGGGAGCTGTTTTTT. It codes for CASSLASEGGELFF.

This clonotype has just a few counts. CDR3 DNA: TGCAGTGCTATGGGACTAGCGGGAGGGCCTGGACGATACAATGAGCAGTTCTTC. Encoded protein: CSAMGLAGGPGRYNEQFF. The chain combines TRBV20-1 with TRBJ2-1, with 16 bases lining up with TRBD2. J gave up 4 bases and V 4 bases, and 10 bases lay outside the gene matches. The CDR3 extends over 18 amino acids. Germline V gives CDR1 DFQATT, CDR2 SNEGSKA (reference sequence).

The CDR3 here is CASCIFVWGGYTF. The CDR3 nucleotides read TGTGCCAGCTGTATATTTGTTTGGGGTGGCTACACCTTC. V is TRBV28 and J is TRBJ1-2; D gene unclear. Deletions cut 8 bases from V and 7 bases from J, with 17 bases between. From germline, CDR1 is MDHEN and CDR2 SYDVKM. This CDR3 contains 13 residues.

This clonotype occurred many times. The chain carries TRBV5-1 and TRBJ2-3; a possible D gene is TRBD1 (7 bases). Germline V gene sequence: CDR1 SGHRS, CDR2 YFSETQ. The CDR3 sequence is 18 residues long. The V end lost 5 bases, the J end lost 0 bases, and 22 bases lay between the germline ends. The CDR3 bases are TGCGCCAGCAGAGAGAGCAGGGGGGTTCTTCGAAGCACAGATACGCAGTATTTT. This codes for CASRESRGVLRSTDTQYF.

As DNA, the CDR3 is TGTGCCAGCAGCCCGACGGACAGGGCGGATTCACCCCTCCACTTT. Protein product: CASSPTDRADSPLHF. This chain links TRBV4-2 with TRBJ1-6, with 8 nucleotides matching TRBD1. The V and J ends lost 4 bases and 8 bases, in that order; junction bases with no gene match: 7. CDR3 size: 15 residues. CDR1 and CDR2 (germline): LGHNA, YNFKEQ.

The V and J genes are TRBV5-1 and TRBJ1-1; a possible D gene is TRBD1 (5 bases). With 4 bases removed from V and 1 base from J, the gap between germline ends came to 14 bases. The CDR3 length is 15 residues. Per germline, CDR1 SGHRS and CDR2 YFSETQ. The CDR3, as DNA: TGCGCCAGCAGCAGGACGGGGCAGGGGAACACTGAAGCTTTCTTT. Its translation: CASSRTGQGNTEAFF.

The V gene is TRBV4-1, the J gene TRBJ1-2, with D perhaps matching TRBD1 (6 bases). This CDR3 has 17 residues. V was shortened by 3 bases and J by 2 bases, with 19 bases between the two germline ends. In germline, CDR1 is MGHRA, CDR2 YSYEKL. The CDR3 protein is CASSHLSRVRGNYGYTF. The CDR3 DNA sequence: TGCGCCAGCAGCCACTTGTCCAGGGTGAGGGGGAACTATGGCTACACCTTC.

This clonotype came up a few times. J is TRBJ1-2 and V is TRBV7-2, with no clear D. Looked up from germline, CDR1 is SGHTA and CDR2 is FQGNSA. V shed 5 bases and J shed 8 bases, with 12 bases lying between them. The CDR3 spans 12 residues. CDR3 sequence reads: CASSPYAGGYTF. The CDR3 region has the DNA TGTGCCAGCAGCCCCTACGCGGGGGGCTACACCTTC.

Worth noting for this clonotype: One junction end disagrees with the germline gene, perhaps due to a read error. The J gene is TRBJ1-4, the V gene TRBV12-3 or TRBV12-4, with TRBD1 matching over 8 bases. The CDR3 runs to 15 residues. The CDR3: CASSIAQGAGEKLFF. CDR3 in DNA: TGTGCCAGCAGTATAGCGCAGGGGGCGGGAGAAAAACTGTTTTTT.

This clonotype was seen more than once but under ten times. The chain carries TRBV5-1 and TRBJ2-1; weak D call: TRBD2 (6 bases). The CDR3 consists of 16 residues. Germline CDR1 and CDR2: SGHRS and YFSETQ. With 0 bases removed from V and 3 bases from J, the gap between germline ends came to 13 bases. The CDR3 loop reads CASSLAVGSNYNEQFF. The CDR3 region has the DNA TGCGCCAGCAGCTTGGCCGTCGGGAGCAACTACAATGAGCAGTTCTTC.

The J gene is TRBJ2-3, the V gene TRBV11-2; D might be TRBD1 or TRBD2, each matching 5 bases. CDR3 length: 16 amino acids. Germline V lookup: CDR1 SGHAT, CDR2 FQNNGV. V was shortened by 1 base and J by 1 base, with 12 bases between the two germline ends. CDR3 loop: CASSLVGRGGTDTQYF. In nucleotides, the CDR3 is TGTGCCAGCAGCTTAGTTGGCAGAGGGGGCACAGATACGCAGTATTTT.

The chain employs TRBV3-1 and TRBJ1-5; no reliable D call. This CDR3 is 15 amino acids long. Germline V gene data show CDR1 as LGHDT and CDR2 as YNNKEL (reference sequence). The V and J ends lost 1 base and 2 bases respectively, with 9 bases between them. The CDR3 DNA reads TGTGCCAGCAGCCAAGTCGCCGGGGGCAATCAGCCCCAGCATTTT. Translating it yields CASSQVAGGNQPQHF.

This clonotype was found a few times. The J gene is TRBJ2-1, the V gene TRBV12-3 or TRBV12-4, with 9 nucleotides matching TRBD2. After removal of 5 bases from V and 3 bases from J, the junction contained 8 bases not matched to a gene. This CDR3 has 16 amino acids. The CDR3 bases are TGTGCCAGCAGTGCCCAGGCGGGAGGGGGCTACAATGAGCAGTTCTTC. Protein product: CASSAQAGGGYNEQFF.

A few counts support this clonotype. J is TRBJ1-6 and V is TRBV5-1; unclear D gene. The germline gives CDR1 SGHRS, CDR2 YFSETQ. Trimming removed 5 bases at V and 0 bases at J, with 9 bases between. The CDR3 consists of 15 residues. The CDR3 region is CASRSGSSYNSPLHF. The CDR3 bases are TGCGCCAGCAGGTCCGGGAGCTCCTATAATTCACCCCTCCACTTT.

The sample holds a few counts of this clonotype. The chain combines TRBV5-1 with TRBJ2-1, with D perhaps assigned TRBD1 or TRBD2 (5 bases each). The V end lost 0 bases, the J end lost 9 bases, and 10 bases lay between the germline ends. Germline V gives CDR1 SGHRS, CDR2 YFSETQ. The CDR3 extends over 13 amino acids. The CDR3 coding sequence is TGCGCCAGCAGCTTGGGTGAGGGGTCTGAGCAGTTCTTC. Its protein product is CASSLGEGSEQFF.

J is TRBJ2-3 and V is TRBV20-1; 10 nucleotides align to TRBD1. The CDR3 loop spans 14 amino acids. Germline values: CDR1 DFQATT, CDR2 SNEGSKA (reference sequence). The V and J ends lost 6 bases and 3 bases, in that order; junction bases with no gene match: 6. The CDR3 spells CSAADRGRTDTQYF. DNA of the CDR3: TGCAGTGCAGCCGACAGGGGGCGGACAGATACGCAGTATTTT.